This T cell receptor beta chain stems from a study of beta chain features in type 1 diabetes. V dropped 7 bases and J dropped 1 base, with 17 bases sitting between them. There are 15 residues in the CDR3. Germline-derived CDR1 and CDR2 are SGHRS and YFSETQ. The investigators reverse transcribed all of the isolated RNA, so they sequenced expressed TCRB transcripts. Sequencing used immunoSEQ multiplex PCR; TCRdb keeps in-frame clones, though not all of them. The sample carries fewer than 900,000 clones, roughly 15% recorded once. Study-level results: Patients' naive, central memory and Treg TCRB repertoires seemed closer to one another than those of healthy donors.

Details on this clone: Its antigen remains unknown.

The clonotype comes from a woman under 30 in good health. The chain uses TRBV5-1 and TRBJ1-1; weak D call: TRBD1 (5 bases). The material sequenced was naive CD4+ T cells from blood. CDR3 DNA sequence: TGCGCCAGCCGACCCATGACAGCCAGGAACACTGAAGCTTTCTTT. Residues: CASRPMTARNTEAFF.